The 27 T cell receptor beta chains presented below share a single source sample, sequenced in a study of blood T cell repertoires in COVID-19. Assay: immunoSEQ multiplex PCR; the TCRdb copy retains only in-frame clones and omits some. The table records a few hundred thousand clones, 85% of them present only once. The material sequenced was peripheral blood. Receptors were obtained from a man between 50 and 59 years old with active or convalescent COVID-19.

The V call is TRBV25-1, the J call TRBJ2-1; 7 bases fit TRBD2. Germline CDR1 reads MGHDK; CDR2 reads SYGVNS. CDR3 length equals 12 residues. Unmatched junction bases numbered 4, after V lost 4 bases and J lost 10 bases. Here the CDR3 reads CASSGTSAEQFF. In DNA form, the CDR3 reads TGTGCCAGCAGTGGCACTAGCGCCGAGCAGTTCTTC. Complete variable domain (other parts from reference TRBV25-1 and TRBJ2-1): EADIYQTPRYLVIGTGKKITLECSQTMGHDKMYWYQQDPGMELHLIHYSYGVNSTEKGDLSSESTVSRIRTEHFPLTLESARPSHTSQYLCASSGTSAEQFFGPGTRLTVL.

The chain is built from TRBV3-1 (or the pseudogene TRBV3-2) and TRBJ2-3; 7 bases fit TRBD2. This CDR3 spans 13 amino acids. Unmatched junction bases numbered 5, after V lost 8 bases and J lost 3 bases. CDR1 and CDR2 from the germline V gene are LGHDT and YNNKEL (reference sequence). CDR3 sequence: CASGGERTDTQYF. The CDR3, as DNA: TGTGCCAGCGGGGGGGAGAGGACAGATACGCAGTATTTT.

The rearrangement joins TRBV15 to TRBJ2-1; the D is unclear. The CDR3 covers 12 residues. The germline V gene encodes CDR1 LNHNV and CDR2 YYDKDF (reference sequence). Trimming cost V 0 bases and J 7 bases, with 4 bases left between them. The DNA for the CDR3 is TGTGCCACCAGCAGAGACCAGAATGAGCAGTTCTTC. Translating it yields CATSRDQNEQFF.

The chain links TRBV7-8 to TRBJ1-5; D gene unclear. Trimming pared 1 base from V and 5 bases from J, leaving 6 bases between. The CDR3 sequence is 13 residues long. Per the germline V gene, CDR1 is SGHVS and CDR2 is FQNEAQ. This CDR3 is CASSLVGYQPQHF. In DNA, the CDR3 is TGTGCCAGCAGCTTAGTGGGCTATCAGCCCCAGCATTTT.

The chain is built from TRBV29-1 and TRBJ2-3; D might be TRBD2 (6 bases). V was cut by 1 base and J by 1 base, with 12 bases left in between. Looked up from germline, CDR1 is SQVTM and CDR2 is ANQGSEA. The CDR3 spans 15 residues. The CDR3: CSVEGVEGGTDTQYF. Written as DNA, the CDR3 is TGCAGCGTTGAAGGCGTGGAGGGTGGCACAGATACGCAGTATTTT.

The V and J genes are TRBV5-6 and TRBJ1-2; 7 bases map to TRBD1. J lost 8 bases, V lost 4 bases, and 17 bases had no gene match. Germline V gene sequence: CDR1 SGHDT, CDR2 YYEEEE. This CDR3 spans 16 amino acids. For the CDR3, the DNA is TGTGCCAGCAGCCCAAGGGGAGAGGGGGCAAGATGGGGCTACACCTTC. Its protein is CASSPRGEGARWGYTF.

The V call is TRBV5-1, the J call TRBJ2-7; D not certain. The germline V gene has CDR1 SGHRS and CDR2 YFSETQ. The CDR3 spans 14 residues. V was cut by 4 bases and J by 0 bases, with 11 bases left in between. The CDR3 DNA follows: TGCGCCAGCAGCGCGGTTTTCCCCTCCTACGAGCAGTACTTC. It translates to CASSAVFPSYEQYF.

CDR3 amino acids: CASSPGTGGTRQYF. The CDR3 DNA reads TGTGCCAGCAGCCCCGGGACAGGGGGCACTAGGCAGTACTTC. V is TRBV6-5 and J is TRBJ2-4, with 12 bases matching TRBD1. Germline lookup yields CDR1 MNHEY and CDR2 SVGAGI. V shed 6 bases and J 13 bases; nucleotides not matched to a gene: 10. The CDR3 has 14 residues.

The chain recombines TRBV27 with TRBJ1-2; tentatively, D is TRBD1 (6 bases). The CDR3 is 15 residues long. Germline CDR1 is MNHEY and CDR2 is SMNVEV (reference sequence). V shed 5 bases and J shed 2 bases, with 15 bases lying between them. Here the CDR3 reads CASSPSPGANYGYTF. CDR3 coding DNA: TGTGCCAGCAGTCCCTCCCCAGGGGCCAACTATGGCTACACCTTC.

The CDR3 reads CASSRLGRNEQFF. The CDR3 DNA reads TGTGCCAGCAGCCGGTTGGGGAGGAATGAGCAGTTCTTC. The rearrangement links TRBV27 to TRBJ2-1, with a weak D call TRBD2 (6 bases). CDR1 is MNHEY and CDR2 is SMNVEV in the germline V gene (reference sequence). The CDR3 length is 13 residues. V dropped 6 bases and J dropped 7 bases, with 13 bases sitting between them.

The J gene is TRBJ2-7, the V gene TRBV27, with TRBD2 matching 9 bases. The CDR3 is 16 amino acids. V was clipped by 3 bases and J by 1 base; unmatched bases: 7. Germline V CDR1 and CDR2: MNHEY, SMNVEV (reference sequence). In DNA form, the CDR3 reads TGTGCCAGCAGTTTTCTCGTGGCGGGAGGGTCCTACGAGCAGTACTTC. Its protein is CASSFLVAGGSYEQYF.

The chain employs TRBV5-6 and TRBJ2-7, with 13 positions matching TRBD2. The length of the CDR3 is 15 residues. Trimming took 3 bases from V and 3 from J; bases not matched to a gene: 3. The V gene's germline CDR1 is SGHDT and CDR2 YYEEEE. The DNA of the CDR3 is TGTGCCAGCAGCTACGGGACTAGCGGGGACTACGAGCAGTACTTC. Protein: CASSYGTSGDYEQYF.

The rearrangement links TRBV12-2 to TRBJ2-5; the D segment call TRBD1 is taken from the table without a DNA check. TRBV12-2 constitutes a pseudogene. CDR3 length equals 15 residues. The DNA of the CDR3 is TGTGCAAGTCGCCCCTGGGACAGGGGGCAAGAGACCCAGTACTTC. Residues: CASRPWDRGQETQYF.

The V gene is TRBV18, the J gene TRBJ1-5, with 7 bases fitting TRBD1. V lost 6 bases, J lost 2 bases, and 16 bases stayed unmatched. The CDR3 length is 18 residues. Germline-derived CDR1 and CDR2 are KGHSH and LQKENI. The CDR3: CASSPTGKGPSGNQPQHF. The CDR3 region has the DNA TGTGCCAGCTCGCCGACAGGGAAGGGGCCGTCGGGCAATCAGCCCCAGCATTTT.

This clone was detected only a few times. This chain links TRBV3-1 (or the pseudogene TRBV3-2) with TRBJ2-7, with TRBD2 matching 7 bases. Germline lookup yields CDR1 LGHDT and CDR2 YNNKEL (reference sequence). With V trimmed by 0 bases and J by 0 bases, 5 bases remained unmatched. The CDR3 is 16 residues long. For the CDR3, the DNA is TGTGCCAGCAGCCAAGATCGGGGCGGGAGCTCCTACGAGCAGTACTTC. Its translation is CASSQDRGGSSYEQYF.

This sequence joins TRBV6-5 and TRBJ1-2, with D uncertain. The CDR3 loop spans 15 amino acids. Looked up from germline, CDR1 is MNHEY and CDR2 is SVGAGI. Trimming removed 10 bases at V and 0 bases at J, with 18 bases between. The chain's CDR3 is CATLMAGRANYGYTF. CDR3 nucleotide sequence: TGTGCCACCCTGATGGCCGGGAGAGCTAACTATGGCTACACCTTC.

This chain uses TRBV12-5 with TRBJ1-1, with 8 nucleotides matching TRBD1. The CDR3 has 14 amino acids. Trimming took 1 base from V and 10 from J; bases not matched to a gene: 8. In germline, CDR1 is LGHNT, CDR2 FRNRAP. The CDR3: CASGLGPTGTGAFF. The CDR3, as DNA: TGTGCTAGTGGTTTGGGCCCAACCGGGACAGGAGCTTTCTTT.

The rearrangement links TRBV9 to TRBJ2-2; perhaps TRBD2 as D (6 bases). Deletions cut 0 bases from V and 3 bases from J, with 15 bases between. Germline CDR1 is SGDLS and CDR2 is YYNGEE. This CDR3 contains 17 residues. For the CDR3, the DNA is TGTGCCAGCAGCGTAGAAGAAGGAGGGGTTGACACCGGGGAGCTGTTTTTT. As protein: CASSVEEGGVDTGELFF. The whole variable domain, filled in from reference TRBV9 and TRBJ2-2, reads DSGVTQTPKHLITATGQRVTLRCSPRSGDLSVYWYQQSLDQGLQFLIQYYNGEERAKGNILERFSAQQFPDLHSELNLSSLELGDSALYFCASSVEEGGVDTGELFFGEGSRLTVL.

The CDR3 region is CASGGSSGYEQYF. For the CDR3, the DNA is TGTGCCAGCGGTGGCTCGTCGGGCTACGAGCAGTACTTC. The chain uses TRBV9 and TRBJ2-7; no clear D gene. The CDR3 loop spans 13 amino acids. Germline CDR1 is SGDLS and CDR2 is YYNGEE. Trimming took 7 bases from V and 3 from J, leaving 14 bases between them.

The chain carries TRBV25-1 and TRBJ2-1; tentatively, D is TRBD2 (5 bases). The CDR3 has 14 residues. V lost 5 bases, J lost 0 bases, and 8 bases lay in between. Germline CDR1 reads MGHDK; CDR2 reads SYGVNS. The CDR3 is CASSQEVSYNEQFF. DNA of the CDR3: TGTGCCAGCAGTCAGGAGGTCTCCTACAATGAGCAGTTCTTC.

V gene TRBV6-1 combines with J gene TRBJ2-5; D uncertain. This CDR3 is 14 amino acids long. The V end lost 3 bases, the J end lost 5 bases, and 13 bases lay between the germline ends. Germline values: CDR1 MNHNS, CDR2 SASEGT. In nucleotides, the CDR3 is TGTGCCAGCAGTGAGACTTTAAGAAGGGAGACCCAGTACTTC. The encoded protein is CASSETLRRETQYF.

Points on this clone: One end of the junction does not line up with germline, which may come from a read error. Different DNA sequences within this sample yield the same CDR3. The chain joins TRBV4-1 to TRBJ1-1; TRBD1 matches at 9 bases. The CDR3 spans 17 residues. The germline CDR1 and CDR2 sequences are MGHRA and YSYEKL. The CDR3 spells CASSQGTGRIPNTEAFF. CDR3 bases: TGCGCCAGCAGCCAGGGGACAGGGCGGATCCCGAACACTGAAGCTTTCTTC.

The genes are TRBV7-8 and TRBJ2-7; 10 bases fit TRBD2. Germline CDR1 reads SGHVS; CDR2 reads FQNEAQ. Losses at the gene ends were 1 base for V and 4 bases for J; bases not matched to a gene: 19. The CDR3 loop spans 20 amino acids. DNA of the CDR3: TGTGCCAGCAGCTTAGTCTCTCTAGCGGGAGCGGCGCGCATCCGATACGAGCAGTACTTC. Translation: CASSLVSLAGAARIRYEQYF.

The V and J genes are TRBV18 and TRBJ2-3; TRBD2 matches at 10 bases. Germline V gene data show CDR1 as KGHSH and CDR2 as LQKENI. This CDR3 has 16 residues. The ends lost 1 base at V and 4 bases at J; junction bases unmatched: 5. CDR3 residues: CASSPLSSGSADTQYF. The CDR3 nucleotides read TGTGCCAGCTCACCACTTTCTAGCGGGAGTGCAGATACGCAGTATTTT.

The chain joins TRBV7-9 to TRBJ1-4; D call uncertain. The V end lost 3 bases, the J end lost 4 bases, and 12 bases lay between the germline ends. From germline, CDR1 is SEHNR and CDR2 FQNEAQ (reference sequence). The CDR3 sequence is 15 residues long. CDR3 region: CASSLNSGNNEKLFF. The CDR3 DNA follows: TGTGCCAGCAGCTTGAATTCGGGGAATAATGAAAAACTGTTTTTT.

The chain employs TRBV7-3 and TRBJ1-1; D is ambiguous. Germline V gene lookup returns CDR1 SGHTA and CDR2 FQGTGA. The length of the CDR3 is 13 residues. The ends were cut back, 2 bases at V and 1 base at J, with 5 bases in the middle. This chain's CDR3 is CASSLLANTEAFF. The CDR3 region has the DNA TGTGCCAGCAGCTTATTGGCGAACACTGAAGCTTTCTTT.

This clone was recorded a few times. The chain recombines TRBV7-2 with TRBJ1-2, with 7 bases lining up with TRBD1. Germline assignment: CDR1 SGHTA and CDR2 FQGNSA. This CDR3 region has 16 residues. Germline trimming cut 3 bases from V and 2 bases from J; bases unmatched to any gene: 9. CDR3: CASSLEPGQFNYGYTF. The CDR3 region has the DNA TGTGCCAGCAGCTTGGAACCGGGACAGTTCAACTATGGCTACACCTTC.